This is a list of T cell receptor beta chains from one sample in a study of read filtering for tumor transcriptome and immune sequencing. Using its own MiXCR run on the reads, TCRdb lists one record per CDR3 protein. The sample includes around 30,000 distinct CDR3 sequences, about 18% of them seen just once. The material sequenced was a population of CD138-negative cells sorted from bone marrow. These receptors all come from a donor at least 40 years old with multiple myeloma. Both conserved end residues are part of each CDR3.

j_call | cdr3_length | v_call | cdr3_aa
TRBJ1-5 | 15 | TRBV6-1 | CASSEGTGRNQPQHF
TRBJ2-5 | 15 | TRBV5-1 | CASSSGGGGQETQYF
TRBJ2-7 | 13 | TRBV9 | CASSGGEEAEQYF
TRBJ1-5 | 15 | TRBV7-8 | CASSRREGGGQSQHF
TRBJ2-1 | 11 | TRBV11-2 | CASSLSDEQFF
TRBJ2-1 | 18 | TRBV10-3 | CAISGGTSGIGSYNEQFF
TRBJ2-3 | 15 | TRBV11-3 | CASSQGLSNTDTQYF
TRBJ2-7 | 17 | TRBV25-1 | CASSSRRTGTGGYEQYF
TRBJ2-3 | 11 | TRBV29-1 | CSAERGSTQYF
TRBJ1-4 | 16 | TRBV18 | CASSPRGGTGAEKLFF
TRBJ2-5 | 14 | TRBV28 | CASSLWGGRETQYF
TRBJ2-7 | 14 | TRBV20-1 | CSARGTGASYEQYF
TRBJ1-2 | 16 | TRBV5-1 | CASSRGTPPGYYGYTF
TRBJ1-5 | 15 | TRBV6-1 | CASSGDRGLNQPQHF
TRBJ2-7 | 14 | TRBV5-6 | CASSLWQGASEQYF
TRBJ2-4 | 13 | TRBV30 | CAWSSPDGDIQYF
TRBJ2-7 | 13 | TRBV7-3 | CASSWGQGYEQYF
TRBJ2-1 | 17 | TRBV7-8 | CASSPLRTSGYNNEQFF
TRBJ1-1 | 14 | TRBV4-2 | CASSQVGMNTEAFF
TRBJ2-2 | 15 | TRBV18 | CASSPDRGNTGELFF
TRBJ2-3 | 15 | TRBV7-2 | CASSLRMGSSDTQYF
TRBJ1-2 | 15 | TRBV19 | CASSPDRGNNYGYTF
TRBJ2-1 | 16 | TRBV24-1 | CATSGPGQFSYNEQFF
TRBJ2-7 | 14 | TRBV28 | CASSPDYTSYEQYF
TRBJ1-6 | 14 | TRBV30 | CAWTPGGRVSPLHF
TRBJ2-1 | 15 | TRBV11-1 | CASSRGRGAYNEQFF
TRBJ2-2 | 13 | TRBV6-1 | CASRQPNTGELFF
TRBJ2-7 | 14 | TRBV6-6 | CASSWYREPHEQYF
TRBJ2-1 | 12 | TRBV5-1 | CASSSVYDEQFF
TRBJ2-1 | 12 | TRBV7-9 | CASSLAHTEQFF
TRBJ1-1 | 13 | TRBV29-1 | CSVTGGRDTEAFF
TRBJ2-5 | 15 | TRBV28 | CASSSRVDLSETQYF
TRBJ1-5 | 12 | TRBV7-2 | CASSLAQGSQHF
TRBJ2-7 | 14 | TRBV12-3/TRBV12-4 | CASSVAKGDYEQYF
TRBJ2-7 | 11 | TRBV10-3 | CAISGRYEQYF
TRBJ2-5 | 13 | TRBV2 | CASSQVDRETQYF
TRBJ2-6 | 13 | TRBV19 | CASSATGANVLTF
TRBJ2-6 | 15 | TRBV5-1 | CASSLGVTGANVLTF
TRBJ2-3 | 16 | TRBV10-2 | CASELQTGDSTDTQYF
TRBJ2-5 | 11 | TRBV18 | CASSPPGPQYF
TRBJ2-1 | 16 | TRBV24-1 | CATSDAGKRSYNEQFF
TRBJ2-5 | 13 | TRBV18 | CASSPTYQETQYF
TRBJ1-1 | 15 | TRBV7-2 | CASSLRTEVNTEAFF
TRBJ2-5 | 16 | TRBV3-1 | CASSQSMSEDRETQYF
TRBJ2-2 | 15 | TRBV3-1 | CASSRDRGQAGELFF
TRBJ2-1 | 16 | TRBV9 | CASSGPLAGSHNEQFF
TRBJ2-1 | 16 | TRBV20-1 | CSARDSRDRWGNEQFF
TRBJ2-1 | 11 | TRBV28 | CASSYFNEQFF